This entry lists 15 T cell receptor beta chains sequenced from one sample in a study of blood T cell repertoires in COVID-19. This table comes from immunoSEQ multiplex PCR, and its TCRdb copy is limited to in-frame clones, with some not included. Among roughly 110,000 clones listed, less than 80% were seen once. The sequenced material came from peripheral blood. These receptors were obtained from an elderly man with COVID-19, enrolled during active disease.

The chain couples TRBV7-3 to TRBJ2-7; possibly TRBD1 for D (5 bases). Germline V CDR1 and CDR2: SGHTA, FQGTGA. Trimming took off 1 base at V and 5 bases at J, with 15 bases between the two ends. The length of the CDR3 is 15 residues. The DNA for the CDR3 is TGTGCCAGCAGCTTAAAGGCAGGGTTTAAGGACGAGCAGTACTTC. This encodes CASSLKAGFKDEQYF.

DNA for the CDR3: TGTGCCAGCAGCTTAGTGCGGGGGGCCAGCACAGATACGCAGTATTTT. Translation: CASSLVRGASTDTQYF. The genes are TRBV7-6 and TRBJ2-3, with 8 bases that match TRBD2. Unmatched junction bases numbered 3, after V lost 1 base and J lost 0 bases. Germline CDR1 is SGHVS and CDR2 is FNYEAQ. This CDR3 is built from 16 residues.

This chain links TRBV6-6 with TRBJ1-1; no clear D gene. V was trimmed by 2 bases and J by 1 base, leaving 5 bases between them. Germline assignment: CDR1 MNHNY and CDR2 SVGAGI (reference sequence). The CDR3 covers 13 residues. The CDR3 DNA follows: TGTGCCAGCAGTTACCCGGGGAACACTGAAGCTTTCTTT. Its protein product is CASSYPGNTEAFF.

The sample holds a few counts of this clone. The chain joins TRBV18 to TRBJ2-2, with TRBD2 as a possible D gene (5 bases). The CDR3 sequence is 14 residues long. Trimming removed 6 bases at V and 5 bases at J, with 13 bases between. The V gene's germline CDR1 is KGHSH and CDR2 LQKENI. The CDR3 sequence is CASSSNSATGELFF. The CDR3 bases are TGTGCCAGCTCCTCCAATAGCGCTACCGGGGAGCTGTTTTTT.

This chain joins TRBV11-3 and TRBJ2-3; D perhaps matches TRBD2 (5 bases). Germline V gene data show CDR1 as SGHNT and CDR2 as YENEEA. The CDR3 runs 15 residues. V shed 1 base and J shed 1 base, with 9 bases lying between them. CDR3 DNA: TGTGCCAGCAGCTTAGGAGGGAGCGGCACAGATACGCAGTATTTT. This sequence encodes CASSLGGSGTDTQYF.

The V call is TRBV20-1, the J call TRBJ2-7, with TRBD1 as a possible D gene (6 bases). Germline CDR1 and CDR2: DFQATT and SNEGSKA (reference sequence). Trimming pared 3 bases from V and 1 base from J, leaving 16 bases between. The CDR3 covers 15 residues. CDR3 nucleotides: TGCAGTGCTAGTGCATCCCACAGGGAATCCTACGAGCAGTACTTC. Translation: CSASASHRESYEQYF.

The rearrangement uses TRBV11-2 and TRBJ1-1; 7 positions match TRBD1. Germline-derived CDR1 and CDR2 are SGHAT and FQNNGV. V gave up 3 bases and J gave up 1 base; unmatched junction bases: 5. The length of the CDR3 is 15 residues. The CDR3 coding sequence is TGTGCCAGCAGCTTGGGACAGTATGGGAACACTGAAGCTTTCTTT. Its protein is CASSLGQYGNTEAFF. The full variable domain, with the rest looked up from reference TRBV11-2 and TRBJ1-1, is EAGVAQSPRYKIIEKRQSVAFWCNPISGHATLYWYQQILGQGPKLLIQFQNNGVVDDSQLPKDRFSAERLKGVDSTLKIQPAKLEDSAVYLCASSLGQYGNTEAFFGQGTRLTVV.

The V gene is TRBV7-2, the J gene TRBJ1-5; 10 bases map to TRBD1. This CDR3 contains 14 residues. With 5 bases clipped from V and 6 bases from J, the junction kept 4 bases outside the gene matches. Germline CDR1 reads SGHTA; CDR2 reads FQGNSA. The DNA of the CDR3 is TGTGCCAGCAGCCCAGGGACAGGGGTTCAGCCCCAGCATTTT. It translates to CASSPGTGVQPQHF. Full variable domain (outside the CDR3, taken from reference TRBV7-2 and TRBJ1-5): GAGVSQSPSNKVTEKGKDVELRCDPISGHTALYWYRQSLGQGLEFLIYFQGNSAPDKSGLPSDRFSAERTGGSVSTLTIQRTQQEDSAVYLCASSPGTGVQPQHFGDGTRLSIL.

This clone showed up just once. J is TRBJ2-5 and V is TRBV2, with 9 bases fitting TRBD2. Germline assignment: CDR1 SNHLY and CDR2 FYNNEI. This CDR3 spans 13 amino acids. The junction had 2 bases not matched to a gene; V was cut back by 7 bases and J by 2 bases. The CDR3 is CASMLAGQETQYF. CDR3 DNA sequence: TGTGCCAGCATGCTAGCGGGACAAGAGACCCAGTACTTC.

This clone has just a few counts. This chain uses TRBV7-2 with TRBJ2-1; 7 bases line up with TRBD1. This CDR3 has 15 residues. V trimming: 6 bases; J trimming: 9 bases; junction bases outside the gene matches: 14. Germline values: CDR1 SGHTA, CDR2 FQGNSA. CDR3 protein: CASSRQGAPPGEQFF. DNA for the CDR3: TGTGCCAGCAGTAGACAGGGCGCCCCCCCGGGTGAGCAGTTCTTC.

The chain joins TRBV11-2 to TRBJ2-7; D unclear. The CDR3 is 12 residues long. Looked up from germline, CDR1 is SGHAT and CDR2 is FQNNGV. V was pared by 5 bases and J by 5 bases, with 10 bases between. Here the CDR3 DNA reads TGTGCCAGCAGCCTAACGAGTGACGAGCAGTACTTC. Translated, it gives CASSLTSDEQYF. The full variable domain, its missing parts supplied by reference TRBV11-2 and TRBJ2-7, is EAGVAQSPRYKIIEKRQSVAFWCNPISGHATLYWYQQILGQGPKLLIQFQNNGVVDDSQLPKDRFSAERLKGVDSTLKIQPAKLEDSAVYLCASSLTSDEQYFGPGTRLTVT.

This clone was observed a handful of times. The rearrangement joins TRBV28 to TRBJ2-7; TRBD1 might be the D (5 bases). Germline-derived CDR1 and CDR2 are MDHEN and SYDVKM. V dropped 3 bases and J dropped 4 bases, with 16 bases sitting between them. This CDR3 is built from 15 residues. The CDR3: CASSFVAGYRYEQYF. The CDR3 DNA reads as TGTGCCAGCAGTTTTGTAGCAGGGTACCGGTACGAGCAGTACTTC.

The chain employs TRBV7-8 and TRBJ1-3, with unresolved D. Trimming pared 5 bases from V and 0 bases from J, leaving 17 bases between. Germline values: CDR1 SGHVS, CDR2 FQNEAQ. This CDR3 is built from 17 residues. CDR3 region: CASSEAAVRTSGNTIYF. The CDR3 DNA reads as TGTGCCAGCAGCGAAGCAGCGGTTCGGACCTCTGGAAACACCATATATTTT.

The CDR3 loop is CASSPAGGAREKLFF. CDR3 coding DNA: TGTGCCAGCAGTCCCGCCGGGGGGGCGCGCGAAAAACTGTTTTTT. The genes are TRBV28 and TRBJ1-4; D possibly corresponds to TRBD1 (6 bases). Germline assignment: CDR1 MDHEN and CDR2 SYDVKM. This CDR3 region has 15 residues. The V end lost 5 bases, the J end lost 8 bases, and 18 bases lay between the germline ends.

The chain uses TRBV19 and TRBJ1-5, with D unclear. Germline CDR1 LNHDA, CDR2 SQIVND (reference sequence). Trimming pared 3 bases from V and 4 bases from J, leaving 7 bases between. The CDR3 extends over 13 amino acids. Written as DNA, the CDR3 is TGTGCCAGTAGTATTTATCTGAATCAGCCCCAGCATTTT. Encoded protein: CASSIYLNQPQHF.